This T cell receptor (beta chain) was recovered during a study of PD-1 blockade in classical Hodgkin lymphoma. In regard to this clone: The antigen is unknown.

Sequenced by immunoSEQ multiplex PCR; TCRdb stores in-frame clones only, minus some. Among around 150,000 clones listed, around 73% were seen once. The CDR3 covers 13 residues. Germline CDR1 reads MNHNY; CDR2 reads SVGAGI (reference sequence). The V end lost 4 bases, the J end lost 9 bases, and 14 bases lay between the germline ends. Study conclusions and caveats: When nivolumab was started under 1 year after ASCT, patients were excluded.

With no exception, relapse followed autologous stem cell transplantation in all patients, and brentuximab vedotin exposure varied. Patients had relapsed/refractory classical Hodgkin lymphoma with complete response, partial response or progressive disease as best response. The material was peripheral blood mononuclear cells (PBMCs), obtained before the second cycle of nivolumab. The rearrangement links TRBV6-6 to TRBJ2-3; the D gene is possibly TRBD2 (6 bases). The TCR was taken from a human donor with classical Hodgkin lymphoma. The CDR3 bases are TGTGCCAGCAGTTTTCCAGGGACTCCGACGCAGTATTTT. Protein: CASSFPGTPTQYF.